This T cell receptor beta chain is from a study of graft-versus-host responses after intestinal transplantation. The wider study: Anti-thymocyte globulin induction was given to all recipients, followed by tacrolimus and steroids for about 3 years. Overall study findings and caveats: Allografts of one patient group, those with graft-donor T cell macrochimerism, had high graft-versus-host to host-versus-graft clonal ratios. Early post-transplant HvG declines tracked with peak circulating GvH clone levels. Researchers found GvH clones in recipient marrow, and some showed up first in ileum or blood.

A remark on this clone: What it recognizes is unknown.

Sequenced by immunoSEQ multiplex PCR; TCRdb stores in-frame clones only, minus some. The data contain about 98,000 clones, 75% to 90% of them seen just once; the ten biggest clones take up 17%. J was trimmed by 1 base and V by 2 bases; bases with no gene match: 1. This CDR3 has 15 residues. Germline V gene lookup returns CDR1 MNHEY and CDR2 SVGAGI. The receptor was isolated from a human donor who received an intestinal transplant. J is TRBJ2-1 and V is TRBV6-5; 8 bases line up with TRBD2. Sequencing used unstimulated CD8+ T cells sorted from spleen or lymph node cells, obtained before intestinal transplant. CDR3 region: CASSYGTSSYNEQFF. CDR3 DNA: TGTGCCAGCAGTTACGGGACTAGTTCCTACAATGAGCAGTTCTTC.